The 28 T cell receptor beta chains below come from one sample, sequenced in a study of shared clonotypes between healthy human individuals. Libraries were prepared by immunoSEQ multiplex PCR; TCRdb keeps only in-frame clonotypes and omits some of them. This sample has over 400,000 clones, with approximately 82% found just once. The sequencing sample was made of PBMCs. These receptors were collected from a middle-aged woman in good health. Some clones in this sample may be carry-over from other donors' samples.

The rearrangement uses TRBV21-1 and TRBJ2-1; the table gives TRBD2 as D, unverified against the DNA. TRBV21-1 has pseudogene status. This CDR3 has 16 amino acids. CDR3 nucleotide sequence: TGTGCCAGCAGACCTACAGCGGGAGGCCCCTACAATGAGCAGTTCTTC. It codes for CASRPTAGGPYNEQFF.

In its sample, this clone was seen a few times. V and J are TRBV6-1 and TRBJ1-3; D gene unclear. V gave up 7 bases and J gave up 0 bases, with 10 bases separating them. Germline V gene sequence: CDR1 MNHNS, CDR2 SASEGT. This CDR3 comprises 14 residues. DNA of the CDR3: TGTGCCAGCACTCCCGACGGCTCTGGAAACACCATATATTTT. Protein sequence: CASTPDGSGNTIYF.

This chain links TRBV5-1 with TRBJ1-2; 8 positions match TRBD1. Germline-derived CDR1 and CDR2 are SGHRS and YFSETQ. The CDR3 length is 14 residues. V lost 0 bases and J lost 7; bases outside the gene matches: 5. The CDR3 DNA sequence: TGCGCCAGCAGCTTGGATGGACAGGGTGGTGGCTACACCTTC. This translates into CASSLDGQGGGYTF.

The V and J genes are TRBV10-3 and TRBJ2-7; D remains ambiguous. The CDR3 has 13 amino acids. Germline CDR1 and CDR2: ENHRY and SYGVKD. The CDR3 protein is CAIGDEQDGEQYF. Written as DNA, the CDR3 is TGTGCTATCGGTGATGAGCAGGACGGCGAGCAGTACTTC.

This clone was observed a single time. The chain uses TRBV27 and TRBJ2-3; 10 positions match TRBD2. With V trimmed by 2 bases and J by 8 bases, 10 bases remained unmatched. The CDR3 contains 16 residues. Germline CDR1 is MNHEY and CDR2 is SMNVEV (reference sequence). The CDR3 coding sequence is TGTGCCAGCAGTTTAAGGAGCGGGAGGGCCTATGGTACGCAGTATTTT. Translation: CASSLRSGRAYGTQYF.

The V call is TRBV9, the J call TRBJ2-7, with 7 bases identical to TRBD1. The CDR3 contains 15 residues. Unmatched junction bases numbered 5, after V lost 0 bases and J lost 2 bases. Germline lookup yields CDR1 SGDLS and CDR2 YYNGEE. The CDR3 reads CASSVGPGQAYEQYF. The CDR3 DNA reads TGTGCCAGCAGCGTAGGTCCCGGACAGGCCTACGAGCAGTACTTC.

The chain combines TRBV5-1 with TRBJ1-1, with a tentative D call TRBD1 (5 bases). Germline CDR1 SGHRS, CDR2 YFSETQ. V lost 2 bases, J lost 3 bases, and 11 bases lay in between. The CDR3 length is 14 residues. CDR3 coding DNA: TGCGCCAGCAGCTTAGCCAGGGCGGACACTGAAGCTTTCTTT. Its protein is CASSLARADTEAFF.

The chain has TRBV28 and TRBJ1-2; D is unresolved. Germline CDR1 MDHEN, CDR2 SYDVKM. Trimming shortened V by 6 bases and J by 6 bases, and 8 bases separated the two germline ends. The length of the CDR3 is 11 residues. The CDR3 is CASRRFDGYTF. CDR3 DNA: TGTGCCAGCAGGAGGTTTGATGGCTACACCTTC.

The chain recombines TRBV14 with TRBJ2-1; TRBD2 might be the D (5 bases). CDR3 length: 16 residues. The V end lost 3 bases, the J end lost 7 bases, and 19 bases lay between the germline ends. The germline V gene has CDR1 SGHDN and CDR2 FVKESK. In DNA, the CDR3 is TGTGCCAGCAGCCATAACCCAGTGGGAGTGGTAAATGAGCAGTTCTTC. Amino acids: CASSHNPVGVVNEQFF.

The rearrangement uses TRBV27 and TRBJ2-1; 12 nucleotides line up with TRBD2. This CDR3 region has 16 residues. Trimming took 3 bases from V and 6 from J; bases not matched to a gene: 6. From germline, CDR1 is MNHEY and CDR2 SMNVEV (reference sequence). The CDR3 loop is CASSLGSSGRGNEQFF. In nucleotides, the CDR3 is TGTGCCAGCAGTTTGGGGTCTAGCGGGAGGGGCAATGAGCAGTTCTTC.

The genes are TRBV15 and TRBJ2-1, with TRBD1 as a possible D gene (5 bases). This CDR3 spans 12 amino acids. The V end was cut by 5 bases, the J end by 8 bases, with 10 bases between. Germline V gene lookup returns CDR1 LNHNV and CDR2 YYDKDF (reference sequence). The CDR3 DNA sequence: TGTGCCACCAGCGCCCTGGGGCATGAGCAGTTCTTC. Translating gives CATSALGHEQFF.

The V gene is TRBV5-1, the J gene TRBJ1-1; 11 nucleotides line up with TRBD1. V lost 0 bases to trimming and J lost 11 bases; unmatched junction nucleotides: 12. The length of the CDR3 is 16 residues. CDR1 is SGHRS, CDR2 YFSETQ, per germline. For the CDR3, the DNA is TGCGCCAGCAGCTTGGGGACAGGGGGCCGGGGGAGGAACGCTTTCTTT. This gives the protein CASSLGTGGRGRNAFF. The full variable domain, in which reference TRBV5-1 and TRBJ1-1 provide the parts outside the CDR3, is KAGVTQTPRYLIKTRGQQVTLSCSPISGHRSVSWYQQTPGQGLQFLFEYFSETQRNKGNFPGRFSGRQFSNSRSEMNVSTLELGDSALYLCASSLGTGGRGRNAFFGQGTRLTVV.

The V gene is TRBV5-1, the J gene TRBJ1-4; a weak D match, TRBD1 (6 bases). V lost 4 bases to trimming and J lost 8 bases, with 18 bases between them. This CDR3 contains 15 residues. In germline, CDR1 is SGHRS, CDR2 YFSETQ. The CDR3 DNA sequence: TGCGCCAGCAGCCGCTCGGACAGTCAGTCGGAAAAACTGTTTTTT. It is translated as CASSRSDSQSEKLFF.

V and J are TRBV19 and TRBJ2-1; 9 nucleotides agree with TRBD1. Germline trimming cut 7 bases from V and 7 bases from J; bases unmatched to any gene: 14. Germline CDR1 reads LNHDA; CDR2 reads SQIVND (reference sequence). The CDR3 totals 16 residues. DNA for the CDR3: TGTGCCAGTACCTTAGGGACGGGACAGGGTCTTAATGAGCAGTTCTTC. Its protein is CASTLGTGQGLNEQFF.

The rearrangement links TRBV28 to TRBJ2-1; 11 positions match TRBD2. Germline V gives CDR1 MDHEN, CDR2 SYDVKM. The V gene end was trimmed by 7 bases and the J gene end by 4 bases; junction bases not matched to a gene: 12. The length of the CDR3 is 17 residues. CDR3 loop: CASTPLLRTSGYNEQFF. Here the CDR3 DNA reads TGTGCCAGCACCCCCCTTTTAAGGACTAGCGGGTACAATGAGCAGTTCTTC.

This clone was found a few times. V usage is TRBV19 and J usage is TRBJ2-2; possible D gene TRBD2, 6 bases. V dropped 7 bases and J dropped 5 bases, with 17 bases sitting between them. CDR1 and CDR2 from the germline V gene are LNHDA and SQIVND (reference sequence). The CDR3 runs to 15 residues. The CDR3 here is CASTPGVPWTGELFF. The CDR3 region has the DNA TGTGCCAGTACCCCGGGGGTCCCGTGGACCGGGGAGCTGTTTTTT.

The chain uses TRBV7-2 and TRBJ2-1; tentatively, D is TRBD1 (5 bases). Trimming removed 0 bases from V and 0 bases from J, with 12 bases in between. CDR1 is SGHTA and CDR2 is FQGNSA in the germline V gene. The CDR3 is made up of 17 amino acids. The DNA for the CDR3 is TGTGCCAGCAGCTTAGCAAGGGGTACGGTCTCCTACAATGAGCAGTTCTTC. Protein product: CASSLARGTVSYNEQFF.

This chain uses TRBV2 with TRBJ2-7; D gene ambiguous. Per germline, CDR1 SNHLY and CDR2 FYNNEI. V was trimmed by 3 bases and J by 0 bases, leaving 6 bases between them. There are 13 residues in the CDR3. For the CDR3, the DNA is TGTGCCAGCAGTGATGACACCTCCTACGAGCAGTACTTC. Protein sequence: CASSDDTSYEQYF.

V gene TRBV5-1 combines with J gene TRBJ1-1; D may be TRBD1 (5 bases). Germline V gives CDR1 SGHRS, CDR2 YFSETQ. Trimming removed 3 bases from V and 8 bases from J, with 14 bases in between. This CDR3 region has 13 residues. The CDR3 sequence is CASSWDGYAEAFF. In DNA form, the CDR3 reads TGCGCCAGCAGCTGGGACGGGTACGCAGAAGCTTTCTTT.

This rearrangement joins TRBV2 to TRBJ2-6; 11 bases are a match to TRBD2. CDR3 length: 17 amino acids. V lost 8 bases to trimming and J lost 1 base; unmatched junction nucleotides: 7. The germline CDR1 and CDR2 sequences are SNHLY and FYNNEI. The DNA for the CDR3 is TGTGCCAGCTGCTTAGCGGGAGGGGTATCTGGGGCCAACGTCCTGACTTTC. As protein: CASCLAGGVSGANVLTF.

The chain employs TRBV6-5 and TRBJ1-2, with D possibly being TRBD1 (5 bases). Looked up from germline, CDR1 is MNHEY and CDR2 is SVGAGI. The V and J ends lost 6 bases and 5 bases respectively, with 13 bases between them. The CDR3 is made up of 13 amino acids. CDR3 in amino acids: CASRSQGDYGYTF. In DNA, the CDR3 is TGTGCCAGCAGAAGCCAGGGTGATTATGGCTACACCTTC.

This clone has just a few counts. The chain combines TRBV2 with TRBJ2-5, with 10 bases matching TRBD1. Losses at the gene ends were 7 bases for V and 5 bases for J; bases not matched to a gene: 4. The germline CDR1 and CDR2 sequences are SNHLY and FYNNEI. The CDR3 spans 13 residues. The CDR3 loop is CASKGTGVETQYF. In nucleotides, the CDR3 is TGTGCCAGCAAAGGGACAGGGGTTGAGACCCAGTACTTC.

The CDR3 sequence: CASSLPSGIGDTQYF. The CDR3 nucleotides are TGCGCCAGCAGCTTGCCTAGCGGGATAGGAGATACGCAGTATTTT. The chain combines TRBV5-1 with TRBJ2-3, with 9 bases lining up with TRBD2. The CDR3 loop spans 15 amino acids. With 1 base clipped from V and 5 bases from J, the junction kept 5 bases outside the gene matches. Germline CDR1 SGHRS, CDR2 YFSETQ.

This clone was counted only a few times. The V and J genes are TRBV7-3 and TRBJ1-1; 7 bases are a match to TRBD1. Per germline, CDR1 SGHTA and CDR2 FQGTGA. The V segment lost 3 bases and the J segment 2 bases; nucleotides outside the gene matches: 3. This CDR3 is 14 amino acids long. The CDR3 bases are TGTGCCAGCAGCTTTACAGGGGAAAACACTGAAGCTTTCTTT. This gives the protein CASSFTGENTEAFF. Using reference TRBV7-3 and TRBJ1-1 for the parts outside the CDR3, the full variable domain is GAGVSQTPSNKVTEKGKYVELRCDPISGHTALYWYRQSLGQGPEFLIYFQGTGAADDSGLPNDRFFAVRPEGSVSTLKIQRTERGDSAVYLCASSFTGENTEAFFGQGTRLTVV.

This clone was recorded a few times. The chain joins TRBV27 to TRBJ1-4; 8 bases match TRBD1. Trimming took 6 bases from V and 13 from J; bases not matched to a gene: 10. This CDR3 region has 13 residues. Germline V gene sequence: CDR1 MNHEY, CDR2 SMNVEV (reference sequence). CDR3 coding DNA: TGTGCCAGCAGAGAAAACCGGGACAGGCCACTGTTTTTT. Translating gives CASRENRDRPLFF.

The rearrangement uses TRBV2 and TRBJ2-7; 7 bases are shared with TRBD2. V lost 5 bases and J lost 2; bases outside the gene matches: 9. The CDR3 has 15 residues. From germline, CDR1 is SNHLY and CDR2 FYNNEI. The CDR3 DNA sequence: TGTGCCAGCAGTTCGGGCGGGAGCCCCACCTACGAGCAGTACTTC. Translated, it gives CASSSGGSPTYEQYF.

This rearrangement joins TRBV5-1 to TRBJ2-5, with 7 positions matching TRBD2. V was pared by 0 bases and J by 4 bases, with 6 bases of the junction left unmatched. The CDR3 runs 15 residues. Germline assignment: CDR1 SGHRS and CDR2 YFSETQ. The CDR3 DNA reads TGCGCCAGCAGCTTGGTGGCGGGAGAGGTAGAGACCCAGTACTTC. It codes for CASSLVAGEVETQYF. Full variable domain (remainder filled in from reference TRBV5-1 and TRBJ2-5): KAGVTQTPRYLIKTRGQQVTLSCSPISGHRSVSWYQQTPGQGLQFLFEYFSETQRNKGNFPGRFSGRQFSNSRSEMNVSTLELGDSALYLCASSLVAGEVETQYFGPGTRLLVL.

Here the CDR3 DNA reads TGCGCCAGCAGCAAACGGGACAACGAGCAGTACTTC. Amino acid sequence: CASSKRDNEQYF. V is TRBV5-1 and J is TRBJ2-7; a weak D match, TRBD1 (6 bases). The V gene lost 4 bases and the J gene lost 5 bases, with 10 bases spanning the gap. The CDR3 runs 12 residues. Germline CDR1 reads SGHRS; CDR2 reads YFSETQ.